This is a list of T cell receptor beta chains from one sample in a study of radiation and T cells in renal cell carcinoma. The assay was immunoSEQ multiplex PCR, and TCRdb's table has in-frame clones only and misses some. The data contain 75,000 to 90,000 clones, 80% to 90% of them singletons. The specimen was blood, collected from a patient whose treatment included radiotherapy and nephrectomy. The receptors here all came from a woman aged 65 to 85 with renal cell carcinoma. Each CDR3 is given with its conserved first and last residue. Fields, in order: clone size, V gene, J gene, D gene, CDR3 protein, CDR3 DNA. A D gene is named only where the DNA matches it firmly. Not every row has a clone size; where given, it reads once, few, many or a size class.

size: NA; V: TRBV7-9; J: TRBJ2-1; D: NA; CDR3: CASSRQGGIANEQFF; DNA: TGTGCCAGCAGCAGACAGGGAGGGATAGCGAATGAGCAGTTCTTC
size: NA; V: TRBV6-4; J: TRBJ1-5; D: NA; CDR3: CASSDSGVPINQPQHF; DNA: TGTGCCAGCAGTGACTCGGGGGTCCCCATTAATCAGCCCCAGCATTTT
size: NA; V: TRBV6-1; J: TRBJ2-2; D: NA; CDR3: CASSEGSHGTGELFF; DNA: TGTGCCAGCAGTGAAGGGAGTCACGGCACCGGGGAGCTGTTTTTT
size: NA; V: TRBV6-1; J: TRBJ2-3; D: TRBD2; CDR3: CASRRGLAGGDTQYF; DNA: TGTGCCAGCAGACGGGGACTAGCGGGTGGAGATACGCAGTATTTT
size: NA; V: TRBV7-9; J: TRBJ1-1; D: NA; CDR3: CASSLSNTEAFF; DNA: TGTGCCAGCAGCTTGAGTAACACTGAAGCTTTCTTT
size: once; V: TRBV11-3; J: TRBJ2-1; D: TRBD1; CDR3: CASLKGAAYNEQFF; DNA: TGTGCCAGCCTGAAGGGGGCAGCCTACAATGAGCAGTTCTTC
size: once; V: TRBV5-1; J: TRBJ1-2; D: NA; CDR3: CASSATGPYGYTF; DNA: TGCGCCAGCAGCGCGACAGGCCCCTATGGCTACACCTTC
size: NA; V: TRBV7-8; J: TRBJ1-3; D: NA; CDR3: CASSLAVLSGNTIYF; DNA: TGTGCCAGCAGCTTAGCTGTTCTATCTGGAAACACCATATATTTT
size: NA; V: TRBV6-5; J: TRBJ1-1; D: NA; CDR3: CASSYSGSPNTEAFF; DNA: TGTGCCAGCAGTTACTCGGGGTCACCCAACACTGAAGCTTTCTTT
size: NA; V: TRBV5-1; J: TRBJ2-1; D: NA; CDR3: CASSPQSQSYNEQFF; DNA: TGCGCCAGCAGCCCCCAGTCCCAATCCTACAATGAGCAGTTCTTC
size: NA; V: TRBV7-9; J: TRBJ1-2; D: TRBD1; CDR3: CASSLGDREIYGYTF; DNA: TGTGCCAGCAGCTTAGGGGACAGGGAGATCTATGGCTACACCTTC
size: NA; V: TRBV5-4; J: TRBJ2-7; D: NA; CDR3: CASSSLPAEQYF; DNA: TGTGCCAGCAGCTCCCTTCCCGCCGAGCAGTACTTC
size: NA; V: TRBV18; J: TRBJ2-3; D: TRBD2; CDR3: CASSTSGEPDTQYF; DNA: TGTGCCAGCTCGACTAGCGGGGAGCCAGATACGCAGTATTTT
size: few; V: TRBV6-1; J: TRBJ1-1; D: NA; CDR3: CASSGRTVSNTEAFF; DNA: TGTGCCAGCAGTGGCAGGACAGTATCTAACACTGAAGCTTTCTTT
size: once; V: TRBV7-6; J: TRBJ2-1; D: TRBD1; CDR3: CASRAGTGKGQFF; DNA: TGTGCCAGCAGAGCCGGGACAGGGAAGGGGCAGTTCTTC
size: NA; V: TRBV27; J: TRBJ1-6; D: NA; CDR3: CASRPGDRANSPLHF; DNA: TGTGCCAGCCGGCCAGGCGACCGGGCTAATTCACCCCTCCACTTT
size: NA; V: TRBV7-9; J: TRBJ1-5; D: NA; CDR3: CASSLTSNQPQHF; DNA: TGTGCCAGCAGCTTAACTAGCAATCAGCCCCAGCATTTT
size: NA; V: TRBV5-1; J: TRBJ1-1; D: TRBD1; CDR3: CASSLGLGTGEAFF; DNA: TGCGCCAGCAGCTTGGGATTAGGGACAGGCGAAGCTTTCTTT
size: NA; V: TRBV5-1; J: TRBJ1-1; D: TRBD1; CDR3: CASSPVFRGTNTEAFF; DNA: TGCGCCAGCAGCCCAGTGTTCAGGGGGACGAACACTGAAGCTTTCTTT
size: once; V: TRBV5-1; J: TRBJ2-5; D: NA; CDR3: CASSLALGGGETQYF; DNA: TGCGCCAGCAGCTTGGCGTTGGGCGGAGGAGAGACCCAGTACTTC
size: NA; V: TRBV27; J: TRBJ2-3; D: NA; CDR3: CASSLLSRGGGTQYF; DNA: TGTGCCAGCAGTTTATTGTCCAGGGGGGGAGGTACGCAGTATTTT
size: NA; V: TRBV28; J: TRBJ1-1; D: NA; CDR3: CASRPPGGQTEAFF; DNA: TGTGCCAGCAGACCCCCCGGGGGGCAAACTGAAGCTTTCTTT
size: NA; V: TRBV5-1; J: TRBJ1-2; D: NA; CDR3: CASSLEAGRYGYTF; DNA: TGCGCCAGCAGCTTGGAGGCAGGCCGGTATGGCTACACCTTC
size: NA; V: TRBV27; J: TRBJ2-7; D: NA; CDR3: CASSRGTYEQYF; DNA: TGTGCCAGCAGCCGGGGGACCTACGAGCAGTACTTC
size: NA; V: TRBV29-1; J: TRBJ1-2; D: TRBD1; CDR3: CSVRQGGNSGYTF; DNA: TGCAGCGTTCGACAGGGAGGCAACAGTGGCTACACCTTC
size: once; V: TRBV5-4; J: TRBJ2-7; D: TRBD1; CDR3: CASSFPPGQGFYEQYF; DNA: TGTGCCAGCAGCTTCCCACCGGGACAGGGGTTCTACGAGCAGTACTTC
size: NA; V: TRBV14; J: TRBJ2-7; D: NA; CDR3: CASSQGAGLTYEQYF; DNA: TGTGCCAGCAGCCAAGGGGCGGGACTGACCTACGAGCAGTACTTC
size: NA; V: TRBV9; J: TRBJ2-1; D: TRBD2; CDR3: CASSVAASGVYNEQFF; DNA: TGTGCCAGCAGCGTAGCTGCTAGCGGGGTTTACAATGAGCAGTTCTTC
size: NA; V: TRBV28; J: TRBJ1-6; D: NA; CDR3: CALRQGNSPLHF; DNA: TGTGCTCTTCGCCAGGGGAATTCACCCCTCCACTTT
size: NA; V: TRBV7-2; J: TRBJ2-7; D: TRBD1; CDR3: CASRARDSSYEQYF; DNA: TGTGCCAGCAGGGCTAGGGACAGTTCCTACGAGCAGTACTTC
size: NA; V: TRBV29-1; J: TRBJ2-2; D: TRBD1; CDR3: CSVGQGTNTGELFF; DNA: TGCAGCGTCGGACAGGGGACGAACACCGGGGAGCTGTTTTTT
size: NA; V: TRBV7-9; J: TRBJ1-6; D: NA; CDR3: CASSHSQHNSPLHF; DNA: TGTGCCAGCAGCCACAGCCAACATAATTCACCCCTCCACTTT
size: once; V: TRBV5-1; J: TRBJ2-3; D: NA; CDR3: CASSLAYGDTQYF; DNA: TGCGCCAGCAGCTTGGCCTATGGAGATACGCAGTATTTT
size: NA; V: TRBV11-3; J: TRBJ2-7; D: NA; CDR3: CASSLGAYEQYF; DNA: TGTGCCAGCAGCTTAGGAGCCTACGAGCAGTACTTC
size: NA; V: TRBV5-8; J: TRBJ2-1; D: TRBD2; CDR3: CASSLGRASGRDEQFF; DNA: TGTGCCAGCAGCTTGGGGAGGGCTAGCGGAAGGGATGAGCAGTTCTTC
size: NA; V: TRBV5-1; J: TRBJ2-5; D: NA; CDR3: CASSLREQGRETQYF; DNA: TGCGCCAGCAGCCTGCGGGAACAGGGACGAGAGACCCAGTACTTC
size: NA; V: TRBV9; J: TRBJ2-3; D: NA; CDR3: CAGSVVDSGTDTQYF; DNA: TGTGCCGGCAGCGTAGTTGATAGCGGCACAGATACGCAGTATTTT
size: NA; V: TRBV9; J: TRBJ2-4; D: NA; CDR3: CASSVAGLTINIQYF; DNA: TGTGCCAGCAGCGTAGCCGGACTTACGATAAACATTCAGTACTTC
size: NA; V: TRBV28; J: TRBJ2-7; D: NA; CDR3: CASNPLLGGGYEQYF; DNA: TGTGCCAGCAACCCTCTGTTGGGAGGAGGCTACGAGCAGTACTTC
size: NA; V: TRBV5-4; J: TRBJ2-2; D: NA; CDR3: CASSLDNQGTGELFF; DNA: TGTGCCAGCAGCTTGGACAACCAGGGGACCGGGGAGCTGTTTTTT
size: NA; V: TRBV5-6; J: TRBJ2-7; D: NA; CDR3: CASSFGSTGREQYF; DNA: TGTGCCAGCAGCTTTGGGAGCACGGGGAGAGAGCAGTACTTC
size: NA; V: TRBV5-4; J: TRBJ2-5; D: TRBD2; CDR3: CASSLRGGSETQYF; DNA: TGTGCCAGCAGCCTGCGGGGGGGCTCAGAGACCCAGTACTTC
size: once; V: TRBV7-7; J: TRBJ2-5; D: TRBD2; CDR3: CASSLRASGGGQKETQYF; DNA: TGTGCTAGCAGCTTAAGGGCTAGCGGGGGGGGCCAAAAAGAGACCCAGTACTTC
size: NA; V: TRBV15; J: TRBJ1-2; D: TRBD1; CDR3: CATSRELGQGANAHYGYTF; DNA: TGTGCCACCAGCAGGGAGTTGGGACAGGGGGCAAACGCTCACTATGGCTACACCTTC
size: NA; V: TRBV25-1; J: TRBJ2-7; D: TRBD2; CDR3: CASSILAGGSTFGEQYF; DNA: TGTGCCAGCAGTATCCTAGCGGGGGGCTCTACTTTTGGGGAGCAGTACTTC
size: NA; V: TRBV7-9; J: TRBJ2-3; D: NA; CDR3: CASSPTSGQYF; DNA: TGTGCCAGCAGTCCCACGTCCGGGCAGTATTTT
size: NA; V: TRBV5-1; J: TRBJ1-4; D: NA; CDR3: CASSYRATNEKLFF; DNA: TGCGCCAGCAGCTACAGGGCAACTAATGAAAAACTGTTTTTT
size: NA; V: TRBV7-9; J: TRBJ2-1; D: NA; CDR3: CASSQLARASYNEQFF; DNA: TGTGCCAGCAGCCAGCTAGCGAGGGCCTCCTACAATGAGCAGTTCTTC
size: few; V: TRBV19; J: TRBJ2-2; D: NA; CDR3: CASRGIGTGELFF; DNA: TGTGCCAGCCGGGGAATAGGCACCGGGGAGCTGTTTTTT
size: NA; V: TRBV7-2; J: TRBJ2-5; D: NA; CDR3: CASSLSGETQYF; DNA: TGTGCCAGCAGTCTTAGCGGAGAGACCCAGTACTTC
size: NA; V: TRBV4-1; J: TRBJ2-5; D: NA; CDR3: CASSQEDSYQETQYF; DNA: TGCGCCAGCAGCCAGGAGGATTCGTACCAAGAGACCCAGTACTTC
size: few; V: TRBV10-3; J: TRBJ1-4; D: NA; CDR3: CAISKEGNNEKLFF; DNA: TGTGCCATCAGTAAAGAAGGGAATAACGAAAAACTGTTTTTT
size: NA; V: TRBV28; J: TRBJ1-2; D: NA; CDR3: CASSPGQTTNYGYTF; DNA: TGTGCCAGCAGCCCCGGACAGACCACTAACTATGGCTACACCTTC
size: once; V: TRBV4-2; J: TRBJ1-2; D: NA; CDR3: CASSQDFGGRASYGYTF; DNA: TGTGCCAGCAGCCAAGATTTCGGGGGCAGGGCCTCTTATGGCTACACCTTC
size: NA; V: TRBV18; J: TRBJ1-1; D: NA; CDR3: CASSPSGGEAFF; DNA: TGTGCCAGCTCACCTTCCGGGGGTGAAGCTTTCTTT